Listed here are 5 T cell receptor beta chains from one sample, sequenced in a study of human thymus T cells. Here immunoSEQ multiplex PCR was the method, and the copy in TCRdb shows in-frame clones only, minus some. Altogether about 50,000 clones are present, roughly 94% being singletons, with the ten largest covering over 0.15%. Material: blood. Receptor source: a girl under three years old with a congenital heart defect but otherwise immunologically healthy.

The rearrangement joins TRBV30 to TRBJ1-2, with a tentative D call TRBD1 (6 bases). The CDR3 consists of 13 residues. CDR1 is GTSNPN and CDR2 is SVGIG in the germline V gene (reference sequence). Trimming took 1 base from V and 7 from J, leaving 13 bases between them. This CDR3 is CAWSARGARGYTF. The CDR3, as DNA: TGTGCCTGGAGTGCAAGGGGGGCGCGTGGCTACACCTTC.

The chain links TRBV29-1 to TRBJ2-5, with D possibly TRBD2 on 6 matching bases. The CDR3 is 11 amino acids. The V gene's germline CDR1 is SQVTM and CDR2 ANQGSEA. Trimming took 3 bases from V and 9 from J, leaving 11 bases between them. DNA for the CDR3: TGCAGCGTTGACAGGCTAGCGTCCCAGTACTTC. Translation: CSVDRLASQYF.

J is TRBJ2-3 and V is TRBV10-3; 10 bases map to TRBD2. Trimming cost V 6 bases and J 0 bases; bases outside gene matches: 0. This CDR3 region has 14 residues. CDR1 and CDR2 (germline): ENHRY, SYGVKD. The chain's CDR3 is CAIRTSGSTDTQYF. The DNA of the CDR3 is TGTGCCATCAGGACTAGCGGGAGCACAGATACGCAGTATTTT.

The chain is built from TRBV27 and TRBJ1-2, with D hard to call. The CDR3 is made up of 13 amino acids. Trimming shortened V by 4 bases and J by 3 bases, and 9 bases separated the two germline ends. Germline V gives CDR1 MNHEY, CDR2 SMNVEV (reference sequence). The CDR3 bases are TGTGCCAGCAGTTCCCCCGGGGACTATGGCTACACCTTC. Its protein product is CASSSPGDYGYTF.

The genes are TRBV25-1 and TRBJ2-1, with 12 bases lining up with TRBD2. V gave up 5 bases and J gave up 8 bases; unmatched junction bases: 10. The CDR3 length is 16 residues. Germline CDR1 is MGHDK and CDR2 is SYGVNS. The CDR3 loop reads CASSPPSSGRAYEQFF. CDR3 in DNA: TGTGCCAGCAGTCCCCCCTCTAGCGGGAGGGCCTATGAGCAGTTCTTC.